Listed below are T cell receptor beta chains from one sample, sequenced in a study of blood T cell repertoires in COVID-19. Clones were read by immunoSEQ multiplex PCR, and TCRdb kept only the in-frame ones, dropping some. The sample has 150,000 to 170,000 clones, roughly 83% seen once. The sample taken for sequencing was peripheral blood. The receptors here all came from a woman aged 55 to 70 with COVID-19, enrolled during active disease. Both conserved end residues are part of each CDR3. Each record gives: clone size, V gene, J gene, D gene, CDR3 DNA, CDR3 protein. The D gene is left open where the match is weak. Rows give clone size only sometimes, using once, few, many, or a class for an expanded clone.

>once|TRBV6-5|TRBJ1-1|-
TGTGCCAGCAGTTACTCGGCCGGGGACACTGAAGCTTTCTTT
CASSYSAGDTEAFF
>-|TRBV6-5|TRBJ2-7|-
TGTGCCAGCAGCCCCGGGACTTACTCCTACGAGCAGTACTTC
CASSPGTYSYEQYF
>-|TRBV6-5|TRBJ1-2|-
TGTGCCAGCACCCCCGCCAGGGGCTATGGCTACACCTTC
CASTPARGYGYTF
>-|TRBV5-1|TRBJ2-3|-
TGCGCCAGCAGCTCCACACAAGATACGCAGTATTTT
CASSSTQDTQYF
>-|TRBV5-3|TRBJ1-4|TRBD1
TGTGCCAGAAGCTTGCAGGGGGTTTGCGAAAAACTGTTTTTT
CARSLQGVCEKLFF
>-|TRBV6-5|TRBJ2-7|-
TGTGCCAGCAGTTACTACCCTCGGAGCTCCTACGAGCAGTACTTC
CASSYYPRSSYEQYF
>-|TRBV30|TRBJ1-6|-
TGTGCCTGGAGTGTACCGGGATCCACCCTTAATTCACCCCTCCACTTT
CAWSVPGSTLNSPLHF
>few|TRBV5-1|TRBJ1-3|TRBD1
TGCGCCAGCAGCGGGCCACAGGGGGCAGGAGGAAACACCATATATTTT
CASSGPQGAGGNTIYF
>-|TRBV11-2|TRBJ1-6|-
TGTGCCAGCAGCCTCCTAGTTGGCGAATTCTATAATTCACCCCTCCACTTT
CASSLLVGEFYNSPLHF
>-|TRBV2|TRBJ1-2|TRBD1
TGTGCCAGCAGGTTGACAGGGAATGGCTACACCTTC
CASRLTGNGYTF
>-|TRBV3-1/TRBV3-2|TRBJ1-5|TRBD1
TGTGCCAGCAGCCAAGATTTTGGACAGGTGGGCAATCAGCCCCAGCATTTT
CASSQDFGQVGNQPQHF
>-|TRBV7-3|TRBJ1-2|-
TGTGCCAGCAGCTTAGAGGCTAACTATGGCTACACCTTC
CASSLEANYGYTF
>-|TRBV7-9|TRBJ1-5|TRBD1
TGTGCCAGCGGGACAGGGGATCAGCCCCAGCATTTT
CASGTGDQPQHF
>-|TRBV9|TRBJ2-1|TRBD1
TGTGCCAGCGGAAAGACCGGGACAGCGAGCTCCTACAATGAGCAGTTCTTC
CASGKTGTASSYNEQFF
>-|TRBV4-2|TRBJ1-3|-
TGTGCCAGCAGCCAAGATGAGGCAGGGGACGGGAACACCATATATTTT
CASSQDEAGDGNTIYF
>-|TRBV5-4|TRBJ1-1|-
TGTGCCAGCAGACCAGGTTTAGTAAACACTGAAGCTTTCTTT
CASRPGLVNTEAFF
>-|TRBV29-1|TRBJ2-3|TRBD1
TGCAGCGCAAAAGGGACAGAGGATAGCACAGATACGCAGTATTTT
CSAKGTEDSTDTQYF
>-|TRBV5-1|TRBJ1-6|TRBD1
TGCGCCAGCAGCGGAGGACAGGGGGTGAGAACCTATAATTCACCCCTCCACTTT
CASSGGQGVRTYNSPLHF
>-|TRBV19|TRBJ1-1|-
TGTGCCAGTAGTATAGATCCCAGTGGCATAACTGAAGCTTTCTTT
CASSIDPSGITEAFF
>-|TRBV5-4|TRBJ1-4|-
TGTGCCAGCAGCCTCGGACAGTCTAATGAAAAACTGTTTTTT
CASSLGQSNEKLFF
>-|TRBV27|TRBJ2-3|-
TGTGCCAGCAGTAGCGAGTATGGCGGTATTGGTACGCAGTATTTT
CASSSEYGGIGTQYF
>-|TRBV29-1|TRBJ1-2|-
TGCAGCGTTGGGGGATCGACAGGTTCCCCAGGCTACACCTTC
CSVGGSTGSPGYTF
>-|TRBV9|TRBJ2-2|-
TGTGCCAGCAGCGTAGTGCTCAGCGGGGAGCTGTTTTTT
CASSVVLSGELFF
>-|TRBV19|TRBJ1-1|-
TGTGCCAGTAGAGACAGGTCTAACACTGAAGCTTTCTTT
CASRDRSNTEAFF
>few|TRBV7-9|TRBJ1-1|TRBD1
TGTGCCAGCAGCTTAGGAACAGGGGGCGGGACTGAAGCTTTCTTT
CASSLGTGGGTEAFF
>-|TRBV19|TRBJ1-1|TRBD1
TGTGCCAGTAGGTTAACCAGGGGGCCGAACACTGAAGCTTTCTTT
CASRLTRGPNTEAFF
>few|TRBV5-1|TRBJ1-4|TRBD1
TGCGCCAGCAGCTTGGGGTGGGACAGTAATGAAAAACTGTTTTTT
CASSLGWDSNEKLFF
>-|TRBV3-1/TRBV3-2|TRBJ1-1|TRBD1
TGTGCCAGCAGCCTGAGACAGGGGGGGACTGAAGCTTTCTTT
CASSLRQGGTEAFF